The 7 T cell receptor beta chains listed next were all sequenced from one sample in a study of T cell repertoires in cytomegalovirus infection. TCRdb re-called the reads through MiXCR, storing one row per CDR3 protein. The sample contains about 260,000 distinct CDR3 sequences, about 13% of which appear only once. The source material was PBMCs. These TCRs come from a human donor in good health (CMV status not recorded). Some clones in this sample may be carry-over from other donors' samples.

As to this clonotype: The junction differs from germline at one of its ends, possibly a read error. V gene TRBV20-1 combines with J gene TRBJ2-1, with 10 bases identical to TRBD2. CDR1 and CDR2 from the germline V gene are DFQATT and SNEGSKA (reference sequence). CDR3 size: 13 residues. DNA for the CDR3: TGCAGTGGTCCTAGCGGGAGTTACAATAAGCAGTTCTTC. Protein: CSGPSGSYNKQFF.

The chain joins TRBV20-1 to TRBJ1-2, with D tentatively TRBD1 (5 bases). V was cut by 3 bases and J by 0 bases, with 11 bases left in between. Germline CDR1 reads DFQATT; CDR2 reads SNEGSKA (reference sequence). The CDR3 is 14 residues long. The CDR3 reads CSARRGATNYGYTF. CDR3 in DNA: TGCAGTGCTAGGCGGGGCGCGACTAACTATGGCTACACCTTC.

This clonotype was found many times. This sequence joins TRBV7-2 and TRBJ2-5, with unresolved D. V gave up 4 bases and J gave up 3 bases, with 12 bases separating them. The germline V gene has CDR1 SGHTA and CDR2 FQGNSA. This CDR3 contains 14 residues. CDR3 DNA: TGTGCCAGCAGCTCTCCATCAAGGGAAGAGACCCAGTACTTC. Translated: CASSSPSREETQYF.

This chain links TRBV5-1 with TRBJ1-4, with 7 bases lining up with TRBD1. CDR3 size: 18 residues. The V gene end was trimmed by 6 bases and the J gene end by 8 bases; junction bases not matched to a gene: 22. CDR1 and CDR2 from the germline V gene are SGHRS and YFSETQ. The CDR3 loop reads CASTRGDHLGQIGEKLFF. The CDR3 DNA sequence: TGCGCCAGCACCCGAGGAGATCACCTGGGACAGATAGGAGAAAAACTGTTTTTT.

The sample holds a few counts of this clonotype. The chain combines TRBV7-9 with TRBJ1-5, with D possibly TRBD1 on 6 matching bases. In germline, CDR1 is SEHNR, CDR2 FQNEAQ (reference sequence). CDR3 length: 13 residues. V was shortened by 8 bases and J by 3 bases, with 11 bases between the two germline ends. The CDR3 sequence: CASQQGNNQPQHF. The CDR3 region has the DNA TGTGCCAGCCAACAGGGTAACAATCAGCCCCAGCATTTT.

CDR3 sequence reads: CASSDGQAGEQFF. The CDR3, as DNA: TGTGCCAGCAGTGACGGACAGGCCGGTGAGCAGTTCTTC. This chain links TRBV6-4 with TRBJ2-1, with 7 bases that match TRBD1. Germline loops: CDR1 MRHNA, CDR2 SNTAGT. The CDR3 sequence is 13 residues long. V shed 2 bases and J 9 bases; nucleotides not matched to a gene: 4.

V and J are TRBV18 and TRBJ1-1, with D perhaps TRBD1 (5 bases). Germline V gene lookup returns CDR1 KGHSH and CDR2 LQKENI. The CDR3 consists of 17 residues. V lost 1 base and J lost 0, with 15 bases in between. The CDR3, as DNA: TGTGCCAGCTCACCACGGCGAGGGGTGATAATGAACACTGAAGCTTTCTTT. Residues: CASSPRRGVIMNTEAFF.